The 11 T cell receptor beta chains below come from one sample, sequenced in a study of T cell changes during pregnancy in multiple sclerosis. Libraries were prepared by immunoSEQ multiplex PCR; TCRdb keeps only in-frame clonotypes and omits some of them. Of more than 50,000 clones listed, around 94% are singletons. Sequencing was performed on CD8+ T cells from peripheral blood mononuclear cells, taken after pregnancy. These receptors were collected from a female donor with multiple sclerosis, enrolled in a pregnancy study.

This sequence joins TRBV7-6 and TRBJ2-6, with 7 bases identical to TRBD1. The junction had 4 bases not matched to a gene; V was cut back by 5 bases and J by 0 bases. The CDR3 runs to 16 residues. Germline-derived CDR1 and CDR2 are SGHVS and FNYEAQ. Here the CDR3 reads CASSHDRVSGANVLTF. The CDR3 region has the DNA TGTGCCAGCAGCCACGACAGGGTCTCTGGGGCCAACGTCCTGACTTTC.

The V and J genes are TRBV30 and TRBJ2-1; a possible D gene is TRBD1 (6 bases). The CDR3 consists of 14 residues. V lost 4 bases, J lost 1 base, and 11 bases lay in between. CDR1 GTSNPN and CDR2 SVGIG come from the germline V gene (reference sequence). The CDR3 coding sequence is TGTGCCTGGAATTGGGGGCAATCCTACAATGAGCAGTTCTTC. Protein product: CAWNWGQSYNEQFF. Complete variable domain (other parts from reference TRBV30 and TRBJ2-1): SQTIHQWPATLVQPVGSPLSLECTVEGTSNPNLYWYRQAAGRGLQLLFYSVGIGQISSEVPQNLSASRPQDRQFILSSKKLLLSDSGFYLCAWNWGQSYNEQFFGPGTRLTVL.

This clone was detected ten times or more. This rearrangement joins TRBV19 to TRBJ2-1; unclear D gene. This CDR3 has 14 amino acids. Trimming took off 3 bases at V and 2 bases at J, with 8 bases between the two ends. Per germline, CDR1 LNHDA and CDR2 SQIVND (reference sequence). Here the CDR3 reads CASSIVAAYNEQFF. CDR3 DNA sequence: TGTGCCAGTAGTATTGTCGCAGCCTACAATGAGCAGTTCTTC.

This clone was observed a handful of times. This chain uses TRBV19 with TRBJ1-5; D unclear. Trimming pared 3 bases from V and 5 bases from J, leaving 5 bases between. The CDR3 has 12 amino acids. Germline V gives CDR1 LNHDA, CDR2 SQIVND (reference sequence). The CDR3 here is CASSIGDQPQHF. DNA of the CDR3: TGTGCCAGTAGTATCGGGGATCAGCCCCAGCATTTT.

The sample holds one count of this clone. The rearrangement links TRBV9 to TRBJ2-1; TRBD2 agrees at 7 bases. Germline loops: CDR1 SGDLS, CDR2 YYNGEE. The CDR3 runs to 14 residues. After removal of 3 bases from V and 5 bases from J, the junction contained 5 bases not matched to a gene. CDR3 in DNA: TGTGCCAGCAGCGCCAGCGGGACCCACAATGAGCAGTTCTTC. Its protein product is CASSASGTHNEQFF.

This chain uses TRBV6-1 with TRBJ2-7; 7 bases line up with TRBD2. The V gene's germline CDR1 is MNHNS and CDR2 SASEGT. V was pared by 4 bases and J by 3 bases, with 3 bases of the junction left unmatched. The CDR3 is 13 residues long. The DNA of the CDR3 is TGTGCCAGCAGTGGGGGGGGAGTCTACGAGCAGTACTTC. It is translated as CASSGGGVYEQYF.

The rearrangement links TRBV10-3 to TRBJ1-1; 9 bases agree with TRBD1. The germline CDR1 and CDR2 sequences are ENHRY and SYGVKD. This CDR3 spans 15 amino acids. J gave up 2 bases and V 3 bases, and 4 bases lay outside the gene matches. The CDR3 bases are TGTGCCATCAGTGACCCACAGGGGGCTAACACTGAAGCTTTCTTT. This encodes CAISDPQGANTEAFF.

The V gene is TRBV29-1, the J gene TRBJ2-1; no clear D gene. The CDR3 is 12 amino acids. Looked up from germline, CDR1 is SQVTM and CDR2 is ANQGSEA. Between the trimmed V and J ends, which lost 2 bases and 4 bases, there was a span of 6 bases. The CDR3 nucleotides are TGCAGCGTTGAATTGCGGTACAATGAGCAGTTCTTC. Protein product: CSVELRYNEQFF.

The V call is TRBV28, the J call TRBJ2-3, with 9 bases aligning to TRBD2. V lost 4 bases, J lost 4 bases, and 9 bases stayed unmatched. From germline, CDR1 is MDHEN and CDR2 SYDVKM. The CDR3 runs 16 residues. The CDR3 here is CASSSPRTSVPDTQYF. CDR3 in DNA: TGTGCCAGCAGTTCACCCCGGACTAGCGTCCCAGATACGCAGTATTTT. The full variable domain, with the rest looked up from reference TRBV28 and TRBJ2-3, is DVKVTQSSRYLVKRTGEKVFLECVQDMDHENMFWYRQDPGLGLRLIYFSYDVKMKEKGDIPEGYSVSREKKERFSLILESASTNQTSMYLCASSSPRTSVPDTQYFGPGTRLTVL.

V gene TRBV19 combines with J gene TRBJ2-6, with 8 bases identical to TRBD1. Germline trimming cut 7 bases from V and 4 bases from J; bases unmatched to any gene: 9. The V gene's germline CDR1 is LNHDA and CDR2 SQIVND (reference sequence). The CDR3 has 16 amino acids. The DNA for the CDR3 is TGTGCCAGTACCCCGCGGCAGGGGGCAGGGGCCAACGTCCTGACTTTC. Protein sequence: CASTPRQGAGANVLTF.

This clone has just one count. One end of the junction is discordant with germline, which a read error may explain. V gene TRBV7-6 combines with J gene TRBJ2-3; 11 positions match TRBD2. In germline, CDR1 is SGHVS, CDR2 FNYEAQ. This CDR3 comprises 15 residues. CDR3 bases: TGTGCCAGCAGCATAGCGGGAGGGCCGGTAGATACGCAGTATTTT. Residues: CASSIAGGPVDTQYF.